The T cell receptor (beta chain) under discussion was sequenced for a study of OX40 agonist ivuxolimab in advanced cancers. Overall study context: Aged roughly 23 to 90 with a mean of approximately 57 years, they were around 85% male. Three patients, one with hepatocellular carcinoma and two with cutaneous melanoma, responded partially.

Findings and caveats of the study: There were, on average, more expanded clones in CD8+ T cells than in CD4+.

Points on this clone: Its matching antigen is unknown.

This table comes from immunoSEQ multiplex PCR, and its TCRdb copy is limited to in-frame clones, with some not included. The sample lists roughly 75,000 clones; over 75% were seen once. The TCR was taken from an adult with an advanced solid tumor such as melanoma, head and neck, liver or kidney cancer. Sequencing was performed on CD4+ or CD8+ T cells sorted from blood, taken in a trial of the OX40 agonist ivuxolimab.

This chain's CDR3 is CASSQVGDRYHEKLFF. The CDR3 DNA sequence: TGTGCCAGCAGCCAAGTAGGGGACAGATATCATGAAAAACTGTTTTTT. The rearrangement joins TRBV16 to TRBJ1-4; TRBD1 matches at 7 bases. Germline-derived CDR1 and CDR2 are KGHSY and FQNENV. The V gene end was trimmed by 2 bases and the J gene end by 6 bases; junction bases not matched to a gene: 9. There are 16 residues in the CDR3.